This T cell receptor beta chain was identified during a study of response to subunit inactivated influenza vaccine. Each CDR3 protein gets one entry after TCRdb re-called the RT-PCR reads with MiXCR. The sample includes hundreds of thousands of distinct CDR3 sequences, about 15% of them seen just once. After removal of 5 bases from V and 3 bases from J, the junction contained 15 bases not matched to a gene. Looked up from germline, CDR1 is SGHAT and CDR2 is FQDESV (reference sequence). This CDR3 region has 18 residues. The input for sequencing was PBMCs from blood, taken less than 15 days before vaccination. This clonotype was sampled from a man in his fifties or sixties who received an inactivated influenza vaccine. The chain carries TRBV11-1 and TRBJ2-7, with 11 bases aligning to TRBD1. The CDR3 sequence is CASSRSRAWTGGHYEQYF. In DNA form, the CDR3 reads TGTGCCAGCAGCCGGAGCCGAGCCTGGACAGGGGGCCACTACGAGCAGTACTTC.